Listed below are T cell receptor beta chains from one sample, sequenced in a study of blood T cell repertoires in COVID-19. The protocol was immunoSEQ multiplex PCR, while the TCRdb copy is restricted to in-frame clones and leaves out a portion. The sample comprises approximately 150,000 clones, about 86% of which are singletons, and around 3.5% rests with the top ten. Specimen: peripheral blood. The receptor source for this set is a man aged 70-80 years with acute or convalescent COVID-19. The CDR3 runs from the conserved cysteine through the conserved F or W. A D gene is named only where the DNA matches it firmly. Size tells how often a clone was seen (once, few, many) or the class of an expanded clone, and some rows leave it out.

clone_size j_call d_call v_call cdr3_aa cdr3_nt
few TRBJ2-3 - TRBV24-1 CATSVGVTDTQYF TGTGCCACCAGTGTCGGGGTCACAGATACGCAGTATTTT
- TRBJ2-3 TRBD2 TRBV5-1 CASKRGGRGTDTQYF TGCGCCAGCAAAAGGGGCGGGAGAGGTACAGATACGCAGTATTTT
- TRBJ2-4 - TRBV28 CASSSPGAKNIQYF TGTGCCAGCAGTTCCCCGGGTGCCAAAAACATTCAGTACTTC
once TRBJ1-2 - TRBV4-3 CASSQVGGYGYTF TGCGCCAGCAGCCAAGTGGGGGGCTATGGCTACACCTTC
- TRBJ1-3 - TRBV6-1 CASSENIAGVDSGNTIYF TGTGCCAGCAGTGAAAACATCGCAGGGGTCGACTCTGGAAACACCATATATTTT
- TRBJ1-5 TRBD1 TRBV7-2 CASSSTGVSNQPQHF TGTGCCAGCAGCTCCACAGGGGTTAGCAATCAGCCCCAGCATTTT
few TRBJ2-7 TRBD1 TRBV5-1 CASSLRGQGGLVGYEQYF TGCGCCAGCAGCTTGAGAGGACAGGGAGGACTGGTGGGCTACGAGCAGTACTTC
- TRBJ1-2 TRBD1 TRBV6-5 CASRLFTGGNYGYTF TGTGCCAGCAGGCTCTTCACAGGGGGCAACTATGGCTACACCTTC
- TRBJ2-1 TRBD2 TRBV9 CASSEGLASYNEQFF TGTGCCAGCAGCGAGGGACTAGCGTCCTACAATGAGCAGTTCTTC
- TRBJ2-7 - TRBV28 CASRGTSYEQYF TGTGCCAGCCGAGGGACTTCCTACGAGCAGTACTTC
- TRBJ2-2 TRBD2 TRBV6-6 CASSYGAGVGTGELFF TGTGCCAGCAGTTACGGAGCGGGAGTGGGTACCGGGGAGCTGTTTTTT
- TRBJ2-2 TRBD1 TRBV28 CASKGTGGVYPGELFF TGTGCCAGTAAGGGAACAGGGGGCGTGTACCCCGGGGAGCTGTTTTTT
- TRBJ2-4 - TRBV4-2 CASSSSDGPQFIQYF TGTGCCAGTTCGTCGTCGGATGGGCCCCAATTCATTCAGTACTTC
- TRBJ2-7 - TRBV6-5 CASSYKLTYEQYF TGTGCCAGCAGTTACAAACTTACCTACGAGCAGTACTTC
- TRBJ1-2 - TRBV25-1 CASSDEGRVVGGYTF TGTGCCAGCAGTGATGAAGGCAGGGTCGTTGGTGGCTACACCTTC
- TRBJ2-3 TRBD2 TRBV7-3 CASSLKGLAGGISDTQYF TGTGCCAGCAGCTTAAAGGGTCTAGCGGGAGGGATTTCGGATACGCAGTATTTT
- TRBJ2-6 - TRBV5-5 CASSFTVESSGANVLTF TGTGCCAGCAGCTTCACAGTGGAAAGCTCTGGGGCCAACGTCCTGACTTTC
- TRBJ1-2 - TRBV10-3 CAISEGRAANYGYTF TGTGCCATCAGTGAAGGGCGGGCAGCTAACTATGGCTACACCTTC
- TRBJ2-7 TRBD1 TRBV28 CASSPNWDRGSYEQYF TGTGCCAGCAGTCCGAATTGGGACAGGGGTTCCTACGAGCAGTACTTC
- TRBJ1-1 TRBD1 TRBV7-2 CASSSKQGSTEAFF TGTGCCAGCAGCTCCAAACAGGGGTCCACTGAAGCTTTCTTT
- TRBJ2-5 TRBD1 TRBV9 CASSSRQGATETQYF TGTGCCAGCAGCTCCCGACAGGGGGCTACGGAGACCCAGTACTTC
- TRBJ2-1 TRBD1 TRBV29-1 CSVELDRGLRNEQFF TGCAGCGTTGAATTGGACAGGGGGCTTAGGAATGAGCAGTTCTTC
once TRBJ2-3 TRBD2 TRBV19 CASSIRTSGSRYWDTQYF TGTGCCAGTAGTATAAGGACTAGCGGGAGCCGCTACTGGGATACGCAGTATTTT
- TRBJ1-2 TRBD1 TRBV5-1 CASSAGQGANYGYTF TGCGCCAGCAGCGCAGGACAGGGAGCAAACTATGGCTACACCTTC
- TRBJ2-7 - TRBV5-1 CASSWLPGHGYEQYF TGCGCCAGCAGCTGGCTCCCGGGACACGGCTACGAGCAGTACTTC
- TRBJ2-2 - TRBV9 CASSVGAGGTGELFF TGTGCCAGCAGCGTAGGGGCAGGGGGGACCGGGGAGCTGTTTTTT
- TRBJ2-7 TRBD1 TRBV28 CASTKGATYKQYF TGTGCCAGCACCAAGGGGGCTACCTACAAGCAGTACTTC
- TRBJ1-1 TRBD1 TRBV5-1 CASSPLGQANKNTEAFF TGCGCCAGCAGCCCTCTTGGACAGGCCAACAAGAACACTGAAGCTTTCTTT
once TRBJ1-5 - TRBV2 CASSERGISNQPQHF TGTGCCAGCAGTGAAAGAGGCATAAGCAATCAGCCCCAGCATTTT
- TRBJ2-7 TRBD1 TRBV7-9 CASSPWGQARYEQYF TGTGCCAGCAGCCCATGGGGACAGGCGCGCTACGAGCAGTACTTC
- TRBJ2-1 TRBD2 TRBV5-1 CASSLGTSGSDEQFF TGCGCCAGCAGCCTCGGGACTAGCGGGAGCGATGAGCAGTTCTTC
- TRBJ1-1 - TRBV28 CASIGENTEAFF TGTGCCAGCATAGGGGAGAACACTGAAGCTTTCTTT
- TRBJ2-7 - TRBV5-1 CASSFGSGTGQAYEQYF TGCGCCAGCAGCTTCGGATCGGGCACAGGCCAGGCCTACGAGCAGTACTTC
few TRBJ2-2 - TRBV9 CASSFLGNTGELFF TGTGCCAGCAGCTTTCTAGGGAACACCGGGGAGCTGTTTTTT
- TRBJ2-4 TRBD1 TRBV15 CATSREGTGPKNIQYF TGTGCCACCAGCAGAGAAGGGACAGGTCCAAAAAACATTCAGTACTTC
- TRBJ1-5 TRBD1 TRBV7-6 CASSLDDRGGQPQHF TGTGCCAGCAGCTTAGACGACAGGGGCGGTCAGCCCCAGCATTTT
- TRBJ2-1 - TRBV5-1 CASSLAKVGAKYNEQFF TGCGCCAGCAGCTTGGCCAAGGTAGGGGCGAAATACAATGAGCAGTTCTTC
- TRBJ2-1 - TRBV2 CASSARVVFNEQFF TGTGCCAGCAGTGCCAGGGTGGTTTTCAATGAGCAGTTCTTC
- TRBJ1-4 - TRBV6-5 CASSYNGETTNEKLFF TGTGCCAGCAGTTACAACGGGGAAACAACTAATGAAAAACTGTTTTTT
- TRBJ1-2 TRBD1 TRBV7-2 CASSLYPTGVDGYTF TGTGCCAGCAGCTTATACCCTACAGGGGTGGATGGCTACACCTTC
once TRBJ1-5 - TRBV3-1/TRBV3-2 CASSGPGGAQHF TGTGCCAGCAGCGGACCGGGAGGTGCCCAGCATTTT
- TRBJ1-4 - TRBV27 CASSFWGGSEKLFF TGTGCCAGCAGTTTCTGGGGGGGCTCTGAAAAACTGTTTTTT
- TRBJ2-1 TRBD2 TRBV6-6 CASRTYAGVKQFF TGTGCCAGCAGGACCTATGCGGGGGTTAAGCAGTTCTTC
- TRBJ2-3 TRBD2 TRBV6-6 CASTPRTSGGTDTQYF TGTGCCAGCACCCCCCGGACTAGCGGGGGCACAGATACGCAGTATTTT
few TRBJ2-7 - TRBV6-5 CASSFSVGSGYEQYF TGTGCCAGCAGTTTTTCGGTGGGGAGCGGCTACGAGCAGTACTTC
- TRBJ2-7 TRBD2 TRBV2 CASSSLAGAGYEQYF TGTGCCAGCAGTTCTCTAGCGGGAGCTGGATACGAGCAGTACTTC
- TRBJ2-3 TRBD2 TRBV5-4 CASSLTSGSVTDTQYF TGTGCCAGCAGCTTGACTAGCGGGTCCGTCACAGATACGCAGTATTTT
- TRBJ1-4 - TRBV5-4 CASTQDRYGKLFF TGTGCCAGCACACAGGACCGTTATGGCAAACTGTTTTTT
- TRBJ2-7 TRBD1 TRBV4-2 CASSHPDRGYEQYF TGTGCCAGCAGCCATCCGGACAGGGGTTACGAGCAGTACTTC
once TRBJ1-6 - TRBV28 CASSNLGAANSPLHF TGTGCCAGCAGTAATCTAGGGGCGGCAAATTCACCCCTCCACTTT
once TRBJ2-2 TRBD1 TRBV11-3 CASSFTGTGVTGELFF TGTGCCAGCAGCTTCACCGGGACAGGGGTAACCGGGGAGCTGTTTTTT
once TRBJ2-3 TRBD2 TRBV7-3 CASSSGPLGTSGRGGTDTQYF TGTGCCAGCAGCTCAGGGCCTTTAGGGACTAGCGGGAGAGGGGGCACAGATACGCAGTATTTT
- TRBJ1-5 TRBD1 TRBV3-1/TRBV3-2 CASSREQKPKGADQPQHF TGTGCCAGCAGCCGCGAACAAAAACCAAAGGGGGCGGATCAGCCCCAGCATTTT
- TRBJ2-5 TRBD2 TRBV11-2 CASSLVGLAKETQYF TGTGCCAGCAGCTTAGTCGGACTAGCGAAAGAGACCCAGTACTTC